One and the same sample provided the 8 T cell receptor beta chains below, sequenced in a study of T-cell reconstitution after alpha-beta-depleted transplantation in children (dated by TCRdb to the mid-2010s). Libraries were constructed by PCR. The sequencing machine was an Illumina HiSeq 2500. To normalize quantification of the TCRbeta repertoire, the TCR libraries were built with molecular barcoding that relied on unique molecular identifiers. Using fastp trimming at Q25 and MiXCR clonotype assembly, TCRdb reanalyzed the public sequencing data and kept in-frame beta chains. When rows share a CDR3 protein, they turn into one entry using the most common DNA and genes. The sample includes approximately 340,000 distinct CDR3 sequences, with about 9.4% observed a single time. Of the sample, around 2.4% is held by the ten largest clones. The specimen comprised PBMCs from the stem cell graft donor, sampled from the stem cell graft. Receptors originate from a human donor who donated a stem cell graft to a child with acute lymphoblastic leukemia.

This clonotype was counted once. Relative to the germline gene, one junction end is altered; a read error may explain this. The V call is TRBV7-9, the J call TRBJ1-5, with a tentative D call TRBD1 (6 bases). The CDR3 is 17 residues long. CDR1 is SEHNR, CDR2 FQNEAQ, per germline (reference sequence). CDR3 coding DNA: TGTGCCAGCAGCTTAGCCCGTGCAGGGGTCAGCAATCAGCCCCGGCATTTT. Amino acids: CASSLARAGVSNQPRHF.

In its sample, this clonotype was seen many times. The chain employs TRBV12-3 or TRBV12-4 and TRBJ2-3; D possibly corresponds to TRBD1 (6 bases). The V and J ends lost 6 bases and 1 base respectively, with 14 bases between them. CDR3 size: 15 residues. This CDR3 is CASRYREGGTDTQYF. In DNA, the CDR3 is TGTGCCAGCAGATACAGGGAAGGGGGCACAGATACGCAGTATTTT.

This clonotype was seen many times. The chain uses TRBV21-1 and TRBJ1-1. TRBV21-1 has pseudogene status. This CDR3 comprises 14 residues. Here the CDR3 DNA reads TGTGCCAGCAGCAAATGGCAGGGCCCTTTTGAAGCTTTCTTT. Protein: CASSKWQGPFEAFF.

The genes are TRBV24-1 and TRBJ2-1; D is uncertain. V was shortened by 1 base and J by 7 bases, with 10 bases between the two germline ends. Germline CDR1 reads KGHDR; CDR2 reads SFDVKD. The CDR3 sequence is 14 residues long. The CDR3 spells CATSDLKGGNEQFF. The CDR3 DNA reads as TGTGCCACCAGTGATTTAAAGGGTGGGAATGAGCAGTTCTTC.

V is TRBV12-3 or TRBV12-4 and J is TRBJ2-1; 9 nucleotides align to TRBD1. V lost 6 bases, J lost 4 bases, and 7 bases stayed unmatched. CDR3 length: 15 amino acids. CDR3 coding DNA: TGTGCCAGCAGCCCTCCCGGGACAGGGTACAATGAGCAGTTCTTC. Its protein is CASSPPGTGYNEQFF.

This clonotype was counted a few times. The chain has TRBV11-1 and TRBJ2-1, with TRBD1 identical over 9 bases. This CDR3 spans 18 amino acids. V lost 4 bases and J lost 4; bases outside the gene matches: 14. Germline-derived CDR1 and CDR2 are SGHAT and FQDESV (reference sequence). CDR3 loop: CASSSTTSGTGFYNEQFF. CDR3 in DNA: TGTGCCAGCAGCTCAACAACCTCCGGGACAGGGTTTTACAATGAGCAGTTCTTC.

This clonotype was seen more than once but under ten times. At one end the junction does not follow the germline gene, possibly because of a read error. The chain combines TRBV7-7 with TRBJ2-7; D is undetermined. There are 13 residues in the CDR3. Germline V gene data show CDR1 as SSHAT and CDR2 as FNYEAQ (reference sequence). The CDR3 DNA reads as TGTGCTAGCAGCTCAAGTGCCCACTACGAGCAGTACTTC. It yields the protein CASSSSAHYEQYF.

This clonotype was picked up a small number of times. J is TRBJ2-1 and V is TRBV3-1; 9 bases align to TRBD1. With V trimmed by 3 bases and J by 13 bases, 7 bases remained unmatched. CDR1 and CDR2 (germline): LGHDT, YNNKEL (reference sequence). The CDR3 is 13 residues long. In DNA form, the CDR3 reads TGTGCCAGCAGCCATATCCGGGACAGGGAACAGTTCTTC. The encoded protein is CASSHIRDREQFF.